This T cell receptor (beta chain) originates from a study of post-analysis software for immune sequencing data. Points from the study as a whole: F measure grouped same-batch samples tightly together. Patients carried roughly 5 TRBV segments more frequently than controls did, and TRBV5-6, TRBV5-1 and TRBV20-1 were among them.

Unique molecular identifiers were built into the TCR beta cDNA libraries. Starting from roughly 1 to 10 million T cells, the study yielded about 500,000 cDNA molecules. MiXCR was run by TCRdb on the PCR reads, yielding one entry per CDR3 protein. The sample lists 750,000 to 950,000 distinct CDR3 sequences; 35% to 55% were seen once. Notes on this clonotype: Its antigen is still unknown.

CDR3 length: 18 amino acids. The V gene's germline CDR1 is DFQATT and CDR2 SNEGSKA (reference sequence). Trimming removed 3 bases from V and 8 bases from J; junction bases left unmatched: 21. This receptor was taken from a girl aged 5-17 years with multiple sclerosis. The material sequenced was blood. The J gene is TRBJ2-1, the V gene TRBV20-1, with 8 bases aligning to TRBD2. The CDR3 region is CSASKPAGALKSTDEQFF. The DNA for the CDR3 is TGCAGTGCTAGTAAGCCAGCGGGAGCTTTAAAATCGACGGATGAGCAGTTCTTC.